What follows describes a single TCR beta chain. The antigen is unknown. The data originate from a study of T cell responses to AZD1222 COVID-19 vaccine. Study results and limitations: Only a handful of AZD1222 recipients, six or seven in all, had baseline seropositivity. CD4 TCRs linked to vaccination spanned spike, dominating at 160-218 and 743-854. Donors were mostly white British, more females; clonal diversity possibly underestimated. The study found Spike-specific TCR breadth and depth rose after two AZD1222 doses.

This table comes from immunoSEQ multiplex PCR, and its TCRdb copy is limited to in-frame clones, with some not included. Found here are about 84,000 clones, about 86% of them singletons; the top ten hold more than 5%. The CDR3 is 14 amino acids. Germline CDR1 SGHTA, CDR2 FQGNSA. Trimming took 2 bases from V and 8 from J; bases not matched to a gene: 5. The V and J genes are TRBV7-2 and TRBJ2-1; 8 bases agree with TRBD2. Source: peripheral blood, taken 28 days after the second AZD1222 dose. The sequence derives from an adult who received the AZD1222 COVID-19 vaccine. This chain's CDR3 is CASSLSSGSDEQFF. The CDR3 DNA sequence: TGTGCCAGCAGCTTATCGAGCGGGAGCGATGAGCAGTTCTTC.